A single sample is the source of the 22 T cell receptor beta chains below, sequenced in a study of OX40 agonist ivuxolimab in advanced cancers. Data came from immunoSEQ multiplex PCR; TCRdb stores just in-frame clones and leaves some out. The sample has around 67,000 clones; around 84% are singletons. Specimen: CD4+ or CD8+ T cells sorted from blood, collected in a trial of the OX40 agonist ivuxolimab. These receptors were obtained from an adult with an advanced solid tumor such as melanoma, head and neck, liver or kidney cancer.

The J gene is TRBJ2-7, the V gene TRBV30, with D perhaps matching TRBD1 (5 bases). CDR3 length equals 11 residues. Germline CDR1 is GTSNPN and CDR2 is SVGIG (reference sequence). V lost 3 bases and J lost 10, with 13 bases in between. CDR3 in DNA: TGTGCCTGGAGCCTGACAGATCTTCAGTACTTC. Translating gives CAWSLTDLQYF.

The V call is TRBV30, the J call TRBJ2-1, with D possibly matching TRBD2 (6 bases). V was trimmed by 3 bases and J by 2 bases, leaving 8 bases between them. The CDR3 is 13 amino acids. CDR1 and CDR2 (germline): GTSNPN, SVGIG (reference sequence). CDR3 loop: CAWSGGTYNEQFF. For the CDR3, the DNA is TGTGCCTGGAGCGGCGGGACCTACAATGAGCAGTTCTTC.

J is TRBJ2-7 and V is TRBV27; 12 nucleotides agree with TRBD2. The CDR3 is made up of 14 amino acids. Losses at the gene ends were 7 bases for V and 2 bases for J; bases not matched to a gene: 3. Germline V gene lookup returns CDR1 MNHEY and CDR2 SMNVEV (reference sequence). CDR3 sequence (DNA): TGTGCCAGCATGTCTAGCGGGAGGGCCTACGAGCAGTACTTC. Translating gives CASMSSGRAYEQYF.

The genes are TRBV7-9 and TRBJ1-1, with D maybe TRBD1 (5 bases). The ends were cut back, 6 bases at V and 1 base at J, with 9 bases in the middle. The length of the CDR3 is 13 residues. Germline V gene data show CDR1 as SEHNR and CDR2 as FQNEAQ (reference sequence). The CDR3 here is CASSMGRNTEAFF. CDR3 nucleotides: TGTGCCAGCAGTATGGGACGGAACACTGAAGCTTTCTTT.

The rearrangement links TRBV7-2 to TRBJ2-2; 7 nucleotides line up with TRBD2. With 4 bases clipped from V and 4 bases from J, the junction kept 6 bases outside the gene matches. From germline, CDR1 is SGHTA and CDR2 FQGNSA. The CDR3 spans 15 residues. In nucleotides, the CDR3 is TGTGCCAGCAGCTGGGGGAGGGTTGGCACCGGGGAGCTGTTTTTT. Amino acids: CASSWGRVGTGELFF. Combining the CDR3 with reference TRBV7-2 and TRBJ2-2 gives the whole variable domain GAGVSQSPSNKVTEKGKDVELRCDPISGHTALYWYRQSLGQGLEFLIYFQGNSAPDKSGLPSDRFSAERTGGSVSTLTIQRTQQEDSAVYLCASSWGRVGTGELFFGEGSRLTVL.

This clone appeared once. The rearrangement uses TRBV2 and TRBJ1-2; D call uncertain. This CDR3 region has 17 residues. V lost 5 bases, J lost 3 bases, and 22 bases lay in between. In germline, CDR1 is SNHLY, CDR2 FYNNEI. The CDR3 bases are TGTGCCAGCAGTACGTGGTCGGAGGGAACGATCGACTATGGCTACACCTTC. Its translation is CASSTWSEGTIDYGYTF.

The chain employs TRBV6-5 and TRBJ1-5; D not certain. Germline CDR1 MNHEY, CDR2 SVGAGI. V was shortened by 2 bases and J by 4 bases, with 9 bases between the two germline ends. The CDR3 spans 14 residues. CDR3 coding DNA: TGTGCCAGCAGTTACAGGGCGGGAAATCAGCCCCAGCATTTT. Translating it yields CASSYRAGNQPQHF.

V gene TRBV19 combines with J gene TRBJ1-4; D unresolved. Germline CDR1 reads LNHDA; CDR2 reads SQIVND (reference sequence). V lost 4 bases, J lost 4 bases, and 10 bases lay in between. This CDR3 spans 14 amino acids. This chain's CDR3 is CASSKGRNNEKLFF. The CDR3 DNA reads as TGTGCCAGTAGTAAGGGCAGGAATAATGAAAAACTGTTTTTT.

The CDR3, as DNA: TGTGCCAGCAGCTCCGGGAACACCGGGGAGCTGTTTTTT. Residues: CASSSGNTGELFF. The chain employs TRBV7-3 and TRBJ2-2, with no clear D. V lost 4 bases, J lost 1 base, and 4 bases lay in between. Germline assignment: CDR1 SGHTA and CDR2 FQGTGA. The CDR3 consists of 13 residues. Variable domain in full (rest from reference TRBV7-3 and TRBJ2-2): GAGVSQTPSNKVTEKGKYVELRCDPISGHTALYWYRQSLGQGPEFLIYFQGTGAADDSGLPNDRFFAVRPEGSVSTLKIQRTERGDSAVYLCASSSGNTGELFFGEGSRLTVL.

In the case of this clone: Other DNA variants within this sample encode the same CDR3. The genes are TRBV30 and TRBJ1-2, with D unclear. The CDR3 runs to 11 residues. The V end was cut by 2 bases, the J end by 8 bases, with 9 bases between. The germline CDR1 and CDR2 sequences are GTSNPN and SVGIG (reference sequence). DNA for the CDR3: TGTGCCTGGAGTCCTGGGGTCGGCTACACCTTC. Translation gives CAWSPGVGYTF.

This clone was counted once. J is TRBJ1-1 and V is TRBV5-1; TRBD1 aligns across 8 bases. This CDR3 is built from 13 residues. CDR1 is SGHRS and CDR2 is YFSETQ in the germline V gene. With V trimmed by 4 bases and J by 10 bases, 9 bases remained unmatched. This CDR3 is CASSPSPDRAAFF. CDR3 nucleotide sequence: TGCGCCAGCAGCCCTTCCCCGGACAGGGCAGCTTTCTTT.

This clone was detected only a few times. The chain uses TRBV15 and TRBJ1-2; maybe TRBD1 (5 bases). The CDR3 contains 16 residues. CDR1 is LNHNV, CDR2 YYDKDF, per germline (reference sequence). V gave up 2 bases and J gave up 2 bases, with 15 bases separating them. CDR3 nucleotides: TGTGCCACCAGCAGAACCCCCTCGGGACGGAACTATGGCTACACCTTC. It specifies CATSRTPSGRNYGYTF.

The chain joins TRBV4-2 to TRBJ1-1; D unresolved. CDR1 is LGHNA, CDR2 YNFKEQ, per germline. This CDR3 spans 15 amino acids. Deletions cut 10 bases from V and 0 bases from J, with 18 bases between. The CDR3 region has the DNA TGTGCCACCAGACCATCGCCTTCTCTGAACACTGAAGCTTTCTTT. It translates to CATRPSPSLNTEAFF.

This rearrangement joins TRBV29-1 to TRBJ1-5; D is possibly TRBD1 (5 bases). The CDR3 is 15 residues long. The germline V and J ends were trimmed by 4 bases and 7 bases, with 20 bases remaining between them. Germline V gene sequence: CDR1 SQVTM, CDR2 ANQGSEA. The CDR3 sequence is CSVVLAGHREQPQHF. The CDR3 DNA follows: TGCAGCGTTGTTCTGGCGGGGCATCGGGAACAGCCCCAGCATTTT.

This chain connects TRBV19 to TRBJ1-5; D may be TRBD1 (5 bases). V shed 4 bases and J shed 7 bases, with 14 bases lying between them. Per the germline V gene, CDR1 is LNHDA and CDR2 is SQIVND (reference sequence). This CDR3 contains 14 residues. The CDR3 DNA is TGTGCCAGTAGTAACGGGGCGGCAGGGCAGCCCCAGCATTTT. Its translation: CASSNGAAGQPQHF.

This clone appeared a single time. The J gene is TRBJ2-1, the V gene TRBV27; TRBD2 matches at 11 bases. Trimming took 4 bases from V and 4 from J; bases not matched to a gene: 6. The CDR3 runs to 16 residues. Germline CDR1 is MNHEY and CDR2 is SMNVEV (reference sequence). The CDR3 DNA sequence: TGTGCCAGCAGTTCCCCTTCTAGCGGGAGGTACAATGAGCAGTTCTTC. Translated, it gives CASSSPSSGRYNEQFF.

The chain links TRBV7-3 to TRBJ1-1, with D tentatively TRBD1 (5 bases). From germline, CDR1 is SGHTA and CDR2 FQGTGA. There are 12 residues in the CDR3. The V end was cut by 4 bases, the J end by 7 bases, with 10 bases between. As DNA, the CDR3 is TGTGCCAGCAGCTCCCAGGGCGGTGAAGCTTTCTTT. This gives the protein CASSSQGGEAFF.

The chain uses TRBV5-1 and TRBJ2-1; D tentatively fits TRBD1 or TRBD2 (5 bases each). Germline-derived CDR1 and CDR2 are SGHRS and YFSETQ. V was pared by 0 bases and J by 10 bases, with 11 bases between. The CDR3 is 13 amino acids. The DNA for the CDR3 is TGCGCCAGCAGCTTGGCGGGGCTTTGGGAGCAGTTCTTC. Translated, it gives CASSLAGLWEQFF.

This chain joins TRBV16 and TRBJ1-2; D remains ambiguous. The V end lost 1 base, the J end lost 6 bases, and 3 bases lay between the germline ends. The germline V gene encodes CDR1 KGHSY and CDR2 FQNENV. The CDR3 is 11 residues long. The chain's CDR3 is CASSQFHGYTF. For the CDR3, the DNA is TGTGCCAGCAGCCAATTCCATGGCTACACCTTC.

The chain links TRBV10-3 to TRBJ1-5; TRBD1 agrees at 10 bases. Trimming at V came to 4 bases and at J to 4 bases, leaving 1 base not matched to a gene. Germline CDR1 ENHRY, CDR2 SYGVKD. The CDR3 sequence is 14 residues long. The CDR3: CAISGTGGNQPQHF. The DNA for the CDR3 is TGTGCCATCAGTGGGACAGGGGGTAATCAGCCCCAGCATTTT.

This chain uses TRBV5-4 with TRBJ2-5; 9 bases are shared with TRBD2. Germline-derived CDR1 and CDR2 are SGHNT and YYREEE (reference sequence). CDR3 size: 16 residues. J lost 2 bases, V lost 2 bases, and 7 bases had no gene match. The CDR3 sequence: CASSFLMTSGQETQYF. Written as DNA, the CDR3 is TGTGCCAGCAGCTTTCTTATGACTAGCGGTCAAGAGACCCAGTACTTC.

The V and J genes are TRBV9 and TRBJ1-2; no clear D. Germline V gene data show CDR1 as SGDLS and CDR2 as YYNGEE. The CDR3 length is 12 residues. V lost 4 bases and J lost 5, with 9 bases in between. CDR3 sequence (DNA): TGTGCCAGCAGCACCGGCGGGTATGGCTACACCTTC. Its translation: CASSTGGYGYTF. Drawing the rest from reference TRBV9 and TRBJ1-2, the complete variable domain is DSGVTQTPKHLITATGQRVTLRCSPRSGDLSVYWYQQSLDQGLQFLIQYYNGEERAKGNILERFSAQQFPDLHSELNLSSLELGDSALYFCASSTGGYGYTFGSGTRLTVV.